Sequencing of this T cell receptor beta chain was carried out in a study of blood T cell repertoires in COVID-19. Germline V gives CDR1 LNHDA, CDR2 SQIVND (reference sequence). V was clipped by 1 base and J by 6 bases, with 7 bases between them. The CDR3 extends over 13 amino acids. Study processing details: Reference gene primer amplification gave estimated nucleated cell counts. Generated by immunoSEQ multiplex PCR, the TCRdb table keeps only in-frame clones and is missing some. D and trimming come from the DNA, and the V and J calls and clone size come from that table. This table has around 84,000 clones, roughly 78% appearing once.

The source of this sequence is a man between 60 and 75 years old with COVID-19, enrolled during active disease. The sequenced material came from peripheral blood. This rearrangement joins TRBV19 to TRBJ2-1, with D tentatively TRBD1 (5 bases). The CDR3 sequence is CASSIAQGNEQFF. The CDR3 region has the DNA TGTGCCAGTAGTATAGCGCAGGGCAATGAGCAGTTCTTC. The whole variable domain, filled in from reference TRBV19 and TRBJ2-1, reads DGGITQSPKYLFRKEGQNVTLSCEQNLNHDAMYWYRQDPGQGLRLIYYSQIVNDFQKGDIAEGYSVSREKKESFPLTVTSAQKNPTAFYLCASSIAQGNEQFFGPGTRLTVL.